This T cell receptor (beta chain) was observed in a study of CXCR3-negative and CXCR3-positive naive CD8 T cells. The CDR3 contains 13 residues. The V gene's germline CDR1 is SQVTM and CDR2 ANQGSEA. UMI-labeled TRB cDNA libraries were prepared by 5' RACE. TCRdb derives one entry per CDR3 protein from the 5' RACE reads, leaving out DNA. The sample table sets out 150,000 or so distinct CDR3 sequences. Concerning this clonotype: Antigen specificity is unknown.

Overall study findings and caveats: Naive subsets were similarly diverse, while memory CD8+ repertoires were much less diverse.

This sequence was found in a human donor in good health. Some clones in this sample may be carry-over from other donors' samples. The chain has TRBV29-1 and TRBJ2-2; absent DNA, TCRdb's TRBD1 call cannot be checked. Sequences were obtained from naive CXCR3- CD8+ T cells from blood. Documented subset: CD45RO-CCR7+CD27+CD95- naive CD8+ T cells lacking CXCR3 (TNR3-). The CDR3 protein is CSVEAPGTGELFF.